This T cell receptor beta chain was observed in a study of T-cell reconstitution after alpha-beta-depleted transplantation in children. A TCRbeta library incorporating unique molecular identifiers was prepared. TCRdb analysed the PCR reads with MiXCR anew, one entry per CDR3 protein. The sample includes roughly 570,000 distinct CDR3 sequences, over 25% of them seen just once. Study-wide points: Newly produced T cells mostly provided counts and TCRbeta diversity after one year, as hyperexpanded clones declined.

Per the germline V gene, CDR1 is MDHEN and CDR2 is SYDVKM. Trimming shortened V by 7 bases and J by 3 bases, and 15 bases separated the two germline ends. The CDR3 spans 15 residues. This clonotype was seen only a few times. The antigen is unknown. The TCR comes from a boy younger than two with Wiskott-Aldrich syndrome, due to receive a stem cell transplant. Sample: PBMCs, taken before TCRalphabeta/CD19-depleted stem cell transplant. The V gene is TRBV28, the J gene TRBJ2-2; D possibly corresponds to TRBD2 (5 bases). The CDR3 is CASTRGGTYTGELFF. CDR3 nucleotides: TGTGCCAGCACCCGAGGAGGCACCTACACCGGGGAGCTGTTTTTT.